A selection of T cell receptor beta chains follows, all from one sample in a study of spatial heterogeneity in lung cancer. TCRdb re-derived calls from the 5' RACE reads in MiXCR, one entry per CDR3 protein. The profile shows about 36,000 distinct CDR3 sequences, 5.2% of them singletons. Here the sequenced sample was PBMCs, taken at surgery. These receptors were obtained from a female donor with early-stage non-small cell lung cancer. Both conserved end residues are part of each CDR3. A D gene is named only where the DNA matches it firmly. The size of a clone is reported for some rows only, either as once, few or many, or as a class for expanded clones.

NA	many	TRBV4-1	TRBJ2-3	TGCGCCAGCAGCCGGATCAACCCGCGACTGGGCACAGATACGCAGTATTTT	CASSRINPRLGTDTQYF
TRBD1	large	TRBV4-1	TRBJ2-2	TGCGCCAGCAGCCACAGTCAGGGGGCGGTCGGGGAGCTGTTTTTT	CASSHSQGAVGELFF
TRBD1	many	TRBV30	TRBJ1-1	TGTGCCTGGAGTGTGACAGGGTTTGAAGCTTTCTTT	CAWSVTGFEAFF
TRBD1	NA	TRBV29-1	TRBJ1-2	TGCAGCGTGGGGGTCACAGGGGGCTCCCTCTATGGCTACACCTTC	CSVGVTGGSLYGYTF
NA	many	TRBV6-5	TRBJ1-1	TGTGCCAGCAGTTCCAGCAGGGGCCGAGGGAGCACTGAAGCTTTCTTT	CASSSSRGRGSTEAFF
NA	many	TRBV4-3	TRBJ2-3	TGCGCCAGCAGCCAAGCGGGTTATGAGAACACAGATACGCAGTATTTT	CASSQAGYENTDTQYF
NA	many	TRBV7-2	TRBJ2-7	TGTGCCAGCAGCTTAGTTGCGGTTTCCTACGAGCAGTACTTC	CASSLVAVSYEQYF
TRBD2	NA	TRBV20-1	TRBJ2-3	TGCAGTGCGATCTCGGGACTAGCCCAAGATACGCAGTATTTT	CSAISGLAQDTQYF
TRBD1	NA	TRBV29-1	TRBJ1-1	TGCAGCGCTAGCCCCCCCGGGACAGACACTGAAGCTTTCTTT	CSASPPGTDTEAFF
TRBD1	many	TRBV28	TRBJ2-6	TGTGCCAGCAGTTTAAGACGGACAGGGGGCGCAGCTGGGGCCAACGTCCTGACTTTC	CASSLRRTGGAAGANVLTF
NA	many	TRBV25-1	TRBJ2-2	TGTGCCAGCAGTGACCCTAGGGGCCCCGGGGAGCTGTTTTTT	CASSDPRGPGELFF
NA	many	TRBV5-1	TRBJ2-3	TGCGCCAGCAGCTTGAGTTCCGGGAGCGCTTTCACAGATACGCAGTATTTT	CASSLSSGSAFTDTQYF
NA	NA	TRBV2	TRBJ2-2	TGTGCCAGCAGTGATGTAAGGGTAGTAAACACCGGGGAGCTGTTTTTT	CASSDVRVVNTGELFF
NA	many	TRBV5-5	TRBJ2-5	TGTGCCAGCAGCTTTGCCGGGGGCGACCAAGAGACCCAGTACTTC	CASSFAGGDQETQYF
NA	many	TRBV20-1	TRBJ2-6	TGCAGTGCCCAGCCCTCTGGGGCCAACGTCCTGACTTTC	CSAQPSGANVLTF
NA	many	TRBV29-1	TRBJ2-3	TGCAGCGTTGATCAGGGTCTCAGCACAGATACGCAGTATTTT	CSVDQGLSTDTQYF
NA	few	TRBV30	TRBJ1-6	TGTGCCTGGACCGGGGCCGCCCATTCACCCCTCCACTTT	CAWTGAAHSPLHF
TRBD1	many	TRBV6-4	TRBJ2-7	TGTGCCAGCTACGAGACAGGGTCCTACGAGCAGTACTTC	CASYETGSYEQYF
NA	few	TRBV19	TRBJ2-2	TGTGCCACCGCGGACAGTGCCGGGGAGCTGTTTTTT	CATADSAGELFF
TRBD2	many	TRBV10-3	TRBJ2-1	TGTGCCATCAGTGAGGAACTAGCGGGAGTCGGTGAGCAGTTCTTC	CAISEELAGVGEQFF
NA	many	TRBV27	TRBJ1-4	TGTGCCAGCAGTCCGTCCGTGACAAATGAAAAACTGTTTTTT	CASSPSVTNEKLFF
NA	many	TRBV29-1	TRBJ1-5	TGCAGCGTCTGGGAGGATGGAAGTCAGCCCCAGCATTTT	CSVWEDGSQPQHF
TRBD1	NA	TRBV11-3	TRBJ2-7	TGTGCCAGCAGCGCCTCCAGGGGGTATGAGCAGTACTTC	CASSASRGYEQYF
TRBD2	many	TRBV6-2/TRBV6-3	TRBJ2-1	TGTGCCAGCAGTTACCCCCGAGGGCGGGAGGGCCGTTTCGATGAGCAGTTCTTC	CASSYPRGREGRFDEQFF
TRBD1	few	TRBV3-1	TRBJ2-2	TGTGCCAGCAGCCACAAGGCCGGGACAGGGTACACCGGGGAGCTGTTTTTT	CASSHKAGTGYTGELFF
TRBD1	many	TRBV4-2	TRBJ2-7	TGTGCCAGCAGCCAAGGGGACAGGGGGTTCTACGAGCAGTACTTC	CASSQGDRGFYEQYF
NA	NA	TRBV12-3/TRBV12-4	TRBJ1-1	TGTGCCAGCAGTCAGGGGTACACTGAAGCTTTCTTT	CASSQGYTEAFF
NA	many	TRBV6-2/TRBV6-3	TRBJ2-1	TGTGCCAGCAGTCCTCGACGCGGGTCCTACAATGAGCAGTTCTTC	CASSPRRGSYNEQFF
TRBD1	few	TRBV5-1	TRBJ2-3	TGCGCCAGCAGCTTGGGACAGGGGGCGTACCCTAGCACAGATACGCAGTATTTT	CASSLGQGAYPSTDTQYF
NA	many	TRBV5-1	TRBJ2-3	TGCGCCAGCAGCTTGGCTAGCACGACCACAGATACGCAGTATTTT	CASSLASTTTDTQYF
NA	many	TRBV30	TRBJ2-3	TGTGCCTGGACCCCCCCCCCTAGCACAGATACGCAGTATTTT	CAWTPPPSTDTQYF
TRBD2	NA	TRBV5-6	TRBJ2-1	TGTGCCAGCAGCCTGGAGGTAGCGGGGTGGAATGAGCAGTTCTTC	CASSLEVAGWNEQFF
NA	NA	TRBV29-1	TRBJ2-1	TGCAGCGTTGGATCTGATCTAGGTTACAATGAGCAGTTCTTC	CSVGSDLGYNEQFF
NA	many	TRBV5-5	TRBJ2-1	TGTGCCAGCAGCTTGGGGGCGGGGAATGAGCAGTTCTTC	CASSLGAGNEQFF
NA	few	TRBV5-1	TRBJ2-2	TGCGCCAGCAGCTTCGGCGGGACGATTAACACCGGGGAGCTGTTTTTT	CASSFGGTINTGELFF
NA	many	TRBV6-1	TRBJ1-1	TGTGCCAGCAGTGAAGTCGACACTTGGAACACTGAAGCTTTCTTT	CASSEVDTWNTEAFF
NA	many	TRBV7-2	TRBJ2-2	TGTGCCAGCAGCCTCAGCTACACAGCCGGGGAGCTGTTTTTT	CASSLSYTAGELFF
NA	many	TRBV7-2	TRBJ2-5	TGTGCCAGCAGCTCGGATGGACAAGGATGGGAGACCCAGTACTTC	CASSSDGQGWETQYF
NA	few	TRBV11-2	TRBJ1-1	TGTGCCAGCAGCTTTGTGGAGGGCACTGAAGCTTTCTTT	CASSFVEGTEAFF
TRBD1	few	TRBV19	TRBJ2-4	TGTGCCAGTAGACCCATGGGGGACAGATTAGCCAAAAACATTCAGTACTTC	CASRPMGDRLAKNIQYF
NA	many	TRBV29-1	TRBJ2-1	TGCAGCGTTGAAGCTGTAGCGGCCCTTAGTGGGGCTGAGCAGTTCTTC	CSVEAVAALSGAEQFF
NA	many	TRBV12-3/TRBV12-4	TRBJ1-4	TGTGCCAGCAGTTTAAACGGAGCTGCAACTAATGAAAAACTGTTTTTT	CASSLNGAATNEKLFF
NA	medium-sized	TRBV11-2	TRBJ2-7	TGTGCCAGCAACTTCAACGGGGGGCCCCACGAGCAGTACTTC	CASNFNGGPHEQYF
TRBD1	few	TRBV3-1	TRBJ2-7	TGTGCCAGCAGCCGAACTCCGGGACAGGTGTACTACGAGCAGTACTTC	CASSRTPGQVYYEQYF